The following is a T cell receptor (beta chain) sequence with its context. Every patient relapsed after autologous stem cell transplantation, and brentuximab vedotin exposure varied. Using immunoSEQ multiplex PCR, the repertoire was profiled, and TCRdb retains in-frame clones only, with some absent. Of about 85,000 clones in the sample, 80% to 95% are singletons; the top ten hold approximately 2.4%. This sample was taken from a study of PD-1 blockade in classical Hodgkin lymphoma. The CDR3 sequence is 15 residues long. Trimming took 4 bases from V and 0 from J, leaving 10 bases between them. Germline CDR1 and CDR2: SNHLY and FYNNEI.

The genes are TRBV2 and TRBJ2-1; the D is unclear. The source material was peripheral blood mononuclear cells (PBMCs), sampled before the second cycle of nivolumab. This sequence was found in a human donor with classical Hodgkin lymphoma. The CDR3 sequence is CASSVSASSYNEQFF. The DNA of the CDR3 is TGTGCCAGCAGTGTCTCGGCCAGCTCCTACAATGAGCAGTTCTTC.